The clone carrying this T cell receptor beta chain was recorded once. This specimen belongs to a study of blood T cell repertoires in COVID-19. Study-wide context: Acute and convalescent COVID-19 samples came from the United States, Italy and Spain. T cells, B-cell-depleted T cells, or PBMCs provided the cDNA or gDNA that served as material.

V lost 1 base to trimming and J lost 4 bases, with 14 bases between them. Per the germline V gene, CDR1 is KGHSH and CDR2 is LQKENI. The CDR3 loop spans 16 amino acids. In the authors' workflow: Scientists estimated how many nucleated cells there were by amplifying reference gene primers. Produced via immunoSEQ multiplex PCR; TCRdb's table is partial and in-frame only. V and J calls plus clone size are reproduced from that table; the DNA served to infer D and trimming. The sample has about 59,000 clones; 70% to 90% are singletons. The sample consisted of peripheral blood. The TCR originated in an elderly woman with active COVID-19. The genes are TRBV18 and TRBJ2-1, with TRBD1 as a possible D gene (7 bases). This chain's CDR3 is CASSPQWQGGYNEQFF. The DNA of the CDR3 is TGTGCCAGCTCACCACAGTGGCAGGGGGGTTACAATGAGCAGTTCTTC. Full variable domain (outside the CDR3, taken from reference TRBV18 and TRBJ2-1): NAGVMQNPRHLVRRRGQEARLRCSPMKGHSHVYWYRQLPEEGLKFMVYLQKENIIDESGMPKERFSAEFPKEGPSILRIQQVVRGDSAAYFCASSPQWQGGYNEQFFGPGTRLTVL.